A single T cell receptor (beta chain) is shown here with its context. The antigen this receptor binds is unknown. No clone much larger than this one lies a single base away; base qualities are absent. V is clipped by 0 bases and J by 1 base, and the sequence between their germline boundaries is 6 bases long. From a lookup of the germline V gene, CDR1 and CDR2 are MNHEY and SVGEGT. CDR3 length: 14 amino acids, cysteine to phenylalanine. Only the CDR3 region is kept as DNA, spanning 42 bases read in frame from base 1. Preparation of the library involved 5' RACE. TCRdb lists the instrument as NextSeq 500. To allow correction of PCR and sequencing errors, the TCR library protocol tagged every TCR cDNA molecule with a unique molecular identifier. As for the original processing: Decombinator tools were used for TCR identification, UMI-based error correction and CDR3 extraction. TCRs above a frequency of 2 per 1,000, corresponding to the top 1% of the tumor frequency distribution, were defined as expanded. Renyi diversity was calculated using the R vegan package after each repertoire was subsampled 100 times to 5,000 TCRs. To build CDR3 similarity networks, amino acid triplet string-kernel similarity was used, and CDR3s were connected when their pairwise similarity was above 0.82. Using fastp at Q25 and MiXCR, TCRdb reprocessed the public reads and kept productive beta chains. Identical CDR3 protein sequences are pooled into one entry, listed with their most common genes and DNA. None of the V and J calls come from the authors' own analysis; TCRdb made them. The table for this sample lists nearly 50,000 distinct CDR3 sequences; approximately 7.6% of them were counted only once. About 13% of the sample lies in the top ten.

The data were taken from a study of spatial heterogeneity in lung cancer (dated by TCRdb to between 2018 and 2020). General notes on the study: More beta-chain than alpha-chain transcripts were consistently detected, likely reflecting higher beta-chain transcript abundance. In the raw uncorrected reads, each unique combination of TCR and UMI appeared more than ten times on average. In non-small cell lung cancer, the study made a quantitative comparison of TCR alpha and beta repertoires among multiple tumor regions, matched nontumor lung and blood. Nonsynonymous mutation counts, determined by whole-exome sequencing of tumor tissue, were related to TCR repertoire features. At surgery, around 200 tumor regions, roughly 63 matched nontumor lung samples and 45 to 60 PBMC samples were TCR-sequenced for both alpha and beta chains. The paper's findings and limits, for the study overall: Ubiquitous expanded tumor TCRs showed up in blood more often at tumor resection than at routine follow-up. Confirming at a functional level the hypothesis that regional TCRs recognize regional mutations was considered to require additional single-cell paired TCR alpha and beta sequencing.

What this sample's time point label stands for: sample taken at primary tumor resection. TCR sequencing used whole RNA extracted from tumor and nontumor lung tissue, or from cryopreserved PBMC samples, without cell sorting. Donors were 72 patients with early-stage, untreated non-small cell lung cancer from the lung TRACERx cohort. Only patients with enough RNA available from two or more tumor regions were chosen for TCR sequencing. The rearranged segments are TRBV6-2 or TRBV6-3 and TRBJ2-5; perhaps TRBD2 is the D gene, with 5 bases matching. The receptor was isolated from a female donor with early-stage non-small cell lung cancer. The material was PBMCs, obtained at surgery. The DNA sequence is given as TGTGCCAGCAGTTACTCGAGGGTCCAAGAGACCCAGTACTTC. Translated, it gives CASSYSRVQETQYF.